What follows are 19 T cell receptor beta chains derived from one specimen sequenced in a study of regulatory T cells in long-lasting Graves disease. Sample time point: newly diagnosed GD, antithyroid drugs for less than 3 months. PBMCs were the source of the RNA used for TCR sequencing. To make TCR beta libraries, researchers used iRepertoire HTBI primers and Arm-PCR of CDR3 regions. MiXCR, run by TCRdb on the multiplex PCR reads, gives a single entry per CDR3 protein. Of 200,000 to 250,000 distinct CDR3 sequences in the sample, 15% to 20% were seen once. The sample also formed part of further work on T cells in Graves' hyperthyroidism and ophthalmopathy.

Sequencing was performed on peripheral blood mononuclear cells (PBMCs), taken at new diagnosis, from a patient treated with antithyroid drugs. Receptor source: a woman aged 25 to 39 with Graves disease.

This clonotype occurred many times. The chain employs TRBV20-1 and TRBJ1-2, with D uncertain. The germline V and J ends were trimmed by 0 bases and 4 bases, with 12 bases remaining between them. The CDR3 covers 14 residues. Germline V gives CDR1 DFQATT, CDR2 SNEGSKA (reference sequence). The CDR3 bases are TGCAGTGCTAGAGACCTCGCAGTCCTCTATGGCTACACCTTC. This translates into CSARDLAVLYGYTF.

This clonotype was seen only a few times. The chain combines TRBV25-1 with TRBJ2-5, with TRBD2 matching 14 bases. Germline-derived CDR1 and CDR2 are MGHDK and SYGVNS. CDR3 length: 18 amino acids. Trimming removed 4 bases from V and 5 bases from J; junction bases left unmatched: 12. CDR3 DNA: TGTGCCAGCAGTGTAACTTCCGGGACTAGCGGGAGTTTTGAGACCCAGTACTTC. This codes for CASSVTSGTSGSFETQYF.

On this clonotype itself: A far larger clone is one base from this, pointing to a likely read error. V is TRBV10-3 and J is TRBJ1-3; TRBD1 agrees at 7 bases. V trimming: 4 bases; J trimming: 9 bases; junction bases outside the gene matches: 6. The CDR3 is 13 amino acids. Germline assignment: CDR1 ENHRY and CDR2 SYGVKD. In DNA, the CDR3 is TGTGCCATCAGTGCCCGGGACAGCGGCACCATATATTTT. Its protein product is CAISARDSGTIYF.

Ten or more counts support this clonotype. The rearrangement joins TRBV27 to TRBJ2-3; D is uncertain. Trimming left V 5 bases short and J 2 bases short, with 5 bases between. Germline CDR1 is MNHEY and CDR2 is SMNVEV (reference sequence). The CDR3 extends over 12 amino acids. The CDR3 is CASSRLTDTQYF. CDR3 DNA: TGTGCCAGCAGTCGCCTCACAGATACGCAGTATTTT.

Many counts were recorded for this clonotype. The chain links TRBV20-1 to TRBJ2-3, with 8 bases identical to TRBD1. The CDR3 runs to 15 residues. V lost 6 bases and J lost 0; bases outside the gene matches: 8. Germline assignment: CDR1 DFQATT and CDR2 SNEGSKA (reference sequence). The CDR3 nucleotides read TGCAGTGCCCCCAGGACAGGGCCTAGCACAGATACGCAGTATTTT. Its protein is CSAPRTGPSTDTQYF.

As regards this clonotype: A read error may account for a junction end that differs from germline. The V gene is TRBV28, the J gene TRBJ2-1; no clear D. The CDR3 loop spans 12 amino acids. In germline, CDR1 is MDHEN, CDR2 SYDVKM. This CDR3 is CVSSLNPSEQFF. DNA for the CDR3: TGTGTCAGCAGTTTAAACCCCAGTGAGCAGTTCTTC.

V and J are TRBV6-1 and TRBJ2-7; 9 bases map to TRBD1. V lost 6 bases to trimming and J lost 3 bases; unmatched junction nucleotides: 6. Germline lookup yields CDR1 MNHNS and CDR2 SASEGT. The CDR3 consists of 14 residues. CDR3 in DNA: TGTGCCAGCAGCGTGCGGGACAGGGACTACGAGCAGTACTTC. Translating gives CASSVRDRDYEQYF.

There are many counts of this clonotype. The chain has TRBV3-1 and TRBJ1-6; D is unclear. The length of the CDR3 is 15 residues. Germline V gene lookup returns CDR1 LGHDT and CDR2 YNNKEL (reference sequence). Trimming took off 1 base at V and 6 bases at J, with 10 bases between the two ends. CDR3 nucleotides: TGTGCCAGCAGCCAAGCCGGAGTACGTAATTCACCCCTCCACTTT. Protein: CASSQAGVRNSPLHF.

This clonotype was seen at least ten times. The J gene is TRBJ1-5, the V gene TRBV12-3 or TRBV12-4; no reliable D call. V lost 2 bases, J lost 0 bases, and 11 bases lay in between. The CDR3 contains 16 residues. CDR3 sequence (DNA): TGTGCCAGCAGTTTAATGGAAGAGTATAGCAATCAGCCCCAGCATTTT. This encodes CASSLMEEYSNQPQHF.

This clonotype was detected many times. This chain connects TRBV6-1 to TRBJ1-4, with 9 bases lining up with TRBD1. J gave up 8 bases and V 6 bases, and 13 bases lay outside the gene matches. The CDR3 length is 16 residues. Germline V gives CDR1 MNHNS, CDR2 SASEGT. The DNA for the CDR3 is TGTGCCAGCAGGACACCGAGAACAGGGGGCGGAGAAAAACTGTTTTTT. Protein product: CASRTPRTGGGEKLFF.

In this sample, this clonotype turned up many times. The chain's CDR3 is CAWSIGRGQQFF. CDR3 bases: TGTGCCTGGAGTATAGGGCGCGGGCAGCAGTTCTTC. This chain links TRBV30 with TRBJ2-1; perhaps TRBD2 as D (5 bases). CDR1 and CDR2 (germline): GTSNPN, SVGIG (reference sequence). V was cut by 2 bases and J by 11 bases, with 13 bases left in between. The CDR3 is made up of 12 amino acids.

This chain uses TRBV3-1 with TRBJ2-7, with 10 bases aligning to TRBD2. The CDR3 extends over 15 amino acids. The V segment lost 3 bases and the J segment 6 bases; nucleotides outside the gene matches: 8. Germline CDR1 LGHDT, CDR2 YNNKEL (reference sequence). In DNA form, the CDR3 reads TGTGCCAGCAGCCAGGACGCTAGCGGGAGCGGCGAGCAGTACTTC. Translation gives CASSQDASGSGEQYF.

This clonotype was counted at least ten times. V and J are TRBV5-1 and TRBJ2-3; D not resolved. This CDR3 is 14 amino acids long. Trimming left V 2 bases short and J 4 bases short, with 11 bases between. The V gene's germline CDR1 is SGHRS and CDR2 YFSETQ. CDR3 residues: CASSFLAQPDTQYF. The CDR3, as DNA: TGCGCCAGCAGCTTCTTGGCCCAGCCAGATACGCAGTATTTT.

This clonotype was detected ten times or more. The chain has TRBV7-9 and TRBJ2-1, with 11 bases identical to TRBD1. The V segment lost 2 bases and the J segment 7 bases; nucleotides outside the gene matches: 4. Germline V gene lookup returns CDR1 SEHNR and CDR2 FQNEAQ (reference sequence). The CDR3 is 15 amino acids. CDR3 residues: CASSLSDRGLNEQFF. The CDR3 DNA is TGTGCCAGCAGCTTATCGGACAGGGGGCTTAATGAGCAGTTCTTC.

This clonotype was seen ten or more times. This chain links TRBV18 with TRBJ1-4; D not resolved. Germline-derived CDR1 and CDR2 are KGHSH and LQKENI. V was trimmed by 6 bases and J by 4 bases, leaving 18 bases between them. The CDR3 runs to 16 residues. Here the CDR3 reads CASSPEGRQSNEKLFF. The DNA of the CDR3 is TGTGCCAGCTCGCCAGAAGGGAGGCAGAGTAATGAAAAACTGTTTTTT.

This clonotype has ten or more counts. The gene calls are TRBV12-3 or TRBV12-4 and TRBJ1-1; TRBD1 might be the D (6 bases). The CDR3 is 14 amino acids. V was clipped by 6 bases and J by 1 base, with 12 bases between them. In DNA, the CDR3 is TGTGCCAGCAGCCGGGGGCAGAAGAACACTGAAGCTTTCTTT. It encodes CASSRGQKNTEAFF.

This clonotype came up many times. The chain carries TRBV30 and TRBJ2-5; D is perhaps TRBD1 or TRBD2 (6 bases each). The CDR3 extends over 12 amino acids. Germline CDR1 GTSNPN, CDR2 SVGIG (reference sequence). Trimming left V 7 bases short and J 4 bases short, with 13 bases between. The CDR3 loop reads CASQWGAETQYF. The DNA for the CDR3 is TGTGCCTCCCAGTGGGGGGCAGAGACCCAGTACTTC.

The sample holds many counts of this clonotype. The V call is TRBV12-3 or TRBV12-4, the J call TRBJ1-4, with D unclear. Trimming left V 2 bases short and J 1 base short, with 8 bases between. The CDR3 consists of 15 residues. The CDR3 reads CASSLYGETNEKLFF. The CDR3 nucleotides are TGTGCCAGCAGTTTATACGGGGAAACTAATGAAAAACTGTTTTTT.

This clonotype was counted ten times or more. The chain combines TRBV5-6 with TRBJ2-1; no firm D call. Germline CDR1 SGHDT, CDR2 YYEEEE. Trimming took off 1 base at V and 0 bases at J, with 5 bases between the two ends. The CDR3 runs 14 residues. The CDR3 DNA follows: TGTGCCAGCAGCTTGCCTAGCTCCTACAATGAGCAGTTCTTC. It specifies CASSLPSSYNEQFF.